The 22 T cell receptor beta chains listed next were all sequenced from one sample in a study of blood T cell repertoires in COVID-19. Sequencing was performed with immunoSEQ multiplex PCR; in TCRdb, only in-frame clones are kept and a portion is missing. The profile shows approximately 260,000 clones, about nine tenths of them singletons. The sequencing sample was made of PBMCs or T cells enriched from blood (not recorded which). These receptors were taken from a woman in her sixties who had recovered from COVID-19.

The V call is TRBV5-5, the J call TRBJ2-7; a weak D match, TRBD2 (6 bases). This CDR3 has 16 residues. Germline-derived CDR1 and CDR2 are SGHKS and YYEKEE (reference sequence). V lost 4 bases and J lost 0, with 17 bases in between. The CDR3 sequence: CASSPLGTSSSYEQYF. CDR3 in DNA: TGTGCCAGCAGCCCATTAGGGACTTCGAGCTCCTACGAGCAGTACTTC.

This sequence joins TRBV12-3 or TRBV12-4 and TRBJ2-1; D unclear. Trimming shortened V by 2 bases and J by 7 bases, and 6 bases separated the two germline ends. This CDR3 region has 12 residues. CDR3 residues: CASSLRQNEQFF. CDR3 in DNA: TGTGCCAGCAGTTTACGTCAGAATGAGCAGTTCTTC.

The rearrangement uses TRBV28 and TRBJ1-5; 8 bases are shared with TRBD1. Trimming removed 5 bases from V and 8 bases from J; junction bases left unmatched: 5. The CDR3 spans 13 residues. Germline-derived CDR1 and CDR2 are MDHEN and SYDVKM. The CDR3 sequence is CASSLPGGEPQHF. CDR3 bases: TGTGCCAGCAGTCTCCCAGGGGGCGAGCCCCAGCATTTT.

This rearrangement joins TRBV5-1 to TRBJ1-1; no firm D call. From germline, CDR1 is SGHRS and CDR2 YFSETQ. The CDR3 spans 14 residues. Between the trimmed V and J ends, which lost 0 bases and 0 bases, there was a span of 6 bases. DNA of the CDR3: TGCGCCAGCAGCTTGGATGCGATGAACACTGAAGCTTTCTTT. This encodes CASSLDAMNTEAFF.

V is TRBV7-3 and J is TRBJ2-1; D unresolved. CDR3 length equals 15 residues. The V and J ends lost 3 bases and 7 bases respectively, with 16 bases between them. Germline CDR1 reads SGHTA; CDR2 reads FQGTGA. CDR3 protein: CASSLLGQFSNEQFF. DNA for the CDR3: TGTGCCAGCAGCTTGTTGGGCCAATTTAGTAATGAGCAGTTCTTC.

The chain employs TRBV3-1 (or the pseudogene TRBV3-2) and TRBJ1-4, with D possibly matching TRBD1 (5 bases). Trimming took 4 bases from V and 7 from J, leaving 13 bases between them. The length of the CDR3 is 14 residues. The germline V gene has CDR1 LGHDT and CDR2 YNNKEL (reference sequence). CDR3 DNA sequence: TGTGCCAGCAGCCCGGGACTCCCTCGTGAAAAACTGTTTTTT. Its translation: CASSPGLPREKLFF.

The chain employs TRBV30 and TRBJ1-4; possible D gene TRBD1, 6 bases. This CDR3 is 16 amino acids long. The germline CDR1 and CDR2 sequences are GTSNPN and SVGIG (reference sequence). Trimming stripped 8 bases from V and 2 bases from J, with 21 bases between. The chain's CDR3 is CAGGGGGALTNEKLFF. CDR3 nucleotide sequence: TGTGCCGGAGGCGGCGGGGGCGCTTTGACTAATGAAAAACTGTTTTTT. Looking up the rest from reference TRBV30 and TRBJ1-4 gives the full variable domain: SQTIHQWPATLVQPVGSPLSLECTVEGTSNPNLYWYRQAAGRGLQLLFYSVGIGQISSEVPQNLSASRPQDRQFILSSKKLLLSDSGFYLCAGGGGGALTNEKLFFGSGTQLSVL.

The genes are TRBV12-3 or TRBV12-4 and TRBJ2-2; possibly TRBD1 for D (5 bases). The CDR3 is 13 residues long. Trimming took 4 bases from V and 4 from J, leaving 7 bases between them. DNA of the CDR3: TGTGCCAGCAGTTATGGGGCCACCGGGGAGCTGTTTTTT. Amino acid sequence: CASSYGATGELFF.

V and J are TRBV6-2 or TRBV6-3 and TRBJ2-1, with 8 bases lining up with TRBD2. J gave up 14 bases and V 2 bases, and 2 bases lay outside the gene matches. The CDR3 runs 11 residues. The germline CDR1 and CDR2 sequences are MNHEY and SVGEGT. In nucleotides, the CDR3 is TGTGCCAGCAGTTACGGAGCGGGAGAGTTCTTC. This sequence encodes CASSYGAGEFF.

This sequence joins TRBV29-1 and TRBJ1-2; 9 bases align to TRBD1. Germline CDR1 is SQVTM and CDR2 is ANQGSEA. Trimming removed 6 bases from V and 3 bases from J; junction bases left unmatched: 5. This CDR3 comprises 13 residues. CDR3 bases: TGCAGCGTAAACAGGGGGCTCGACTATGGCTACACCTTC. Its translation: CSVNRGLDYGYTF. Based on the CDR3 plus reference TRBV29-1 and TRBJ1-2, the full variable domain is SAVISQKPSRDICQRGTSLTIQCQVDSQVTMMFWYRQQPGQSLTLIATANQGSEATYESGFVIDKFPISRPNLTFSTLTVSNMSPEDSSIYLCSVNRGLDYGYTFGSGTRLTVV.

The chain joins TRBV29-1 to TRBJ1-2, with D perhaps matching TRBD1 (5 bases). Germline V lookup: CDR1 SQVTM, CDR2 ANQGSEA. Trimming took off 4 bases at V and 4 bases at J, with 10 bases between the two ends. The CDR3 contains 12 residues. The CDR3 here is CSVGGGSYGYTF. The CDR3 bases are TGCAGCGTTGGCGGGGGATCCTATGGCTACACCTTC.

V gene TRBV9 combines with J gene TRBJ1-5, with D perhaps TRBD1 (5 bases). The CDR3 contains 15 residues. With 3 bases removed from V and 3 bases from J, the gap between germline ends came to 13 bases. The V gene's germline CDR1 is SGDLS and CDR2 YYNGEE. The CDR3 DNA is TGTGCCAGCAGCGAATCATCAGGGCCCAATCAGCCCCAGCATTTT. Translating it yields CASSESSGPNQPQHF.

The gene calls are TRBV5-1 and TRBJ1-1, with D possibly matching TRBD1 (6 bases). Germline values: CDR1 SGHRS, CDR2 YFSETQ. Trimming left V 4 bases short and J 4 bases short, with 11 bases between. The CDR3 contains 13 residues. In DNA form, the CDR3 reads TGCGCCAGCAGCCAGGACAGCACCACTGAAGCTTTCTTT. Its protein product is CASSQDSTTEAFF.

The V call is TRBV2, the J call TRBJ2-3, with a tentative D call TRBD2 (5 bases). Trimming removed 4 bases at V and 2 bases at J, with 13 bases between. Looked up from germline, CDR1 is SNHLY and CDR2 is FYNNEI. This CDR3 contains 15 residues. Here the CDR3 reads CASSGASLPTDTQYF. The CDR3 DNA sequence: TGTGCCAGCAGTGGGGCTAGCCTCCCCACAGATACGCAGTATTTT.

The J gene is TRBJ2-6, the V gene TRBV5-6; D is ambiguous. V was clipped by 4 bases and J by 4 bases, with 12 bases between them. Germline CDR1 SGHDT, CDR2 YYEEEE. The CDR3 has 15 residues. CDR3 nucleotides: TGTGCCAGCAGCCTACGGTACGCAGGGGCCAACGTCCTGACTTTC. Its protein product is CASSLRYAGANVLTF.

V and J are TRBV7-9 and TRBJ1-2; possibly TRBD1 for D (6 bases). Germline lookup yields CDR1 SEHNR and CDR2 FQNEAQ (reference sequence). Trimming removed 2 bases at V and 8 bases at J, with 18 bases between. The CDR3 has 15 amino acids. The CDR3: CASSLLAGQGMGYTF. In DNA form, the CDR3 reads TGTGCCAGCAGCTTATTGGCTGGGCAGGGGATGGGCTACACCTTC.

The chain is built from TRBV5-5 and TRBJ1-4; 9 bases fit TRBD1. The length of the CDR3 is 15 residues. The germline V gene has CDR1 SGHKS and CDR2 YYEKEE (reference sequence). J was trimmed by 5 bases and V by 0 bases; bases with no gene match: 2. CDR3 region: CASSLEGQGNEKLFF. The CDR3 nucleotides are TGTGCCAGCAGCTTGGAGGGACAGGGCAATGAAAAACTGTTTTTT.

This rearrangement joins TRBV10-3 to TRBJ2-7; no clear D gene. The length of the CDR3 is 19 residues. CDR1 ENHRY and CDR2 SYGVKD come from the germline V gene. Trimming cost V 4 bases and J 2 bases, with 27 bases left between them. For the CDR3, the DNA is TGTGCCATCAGTGTAGACTCTGTTCCTTCTGAATATCGGGCCTACGAGCAGTACTTC. It encodes CAISVDSVPSEYRAYEQYF.

The chain uses TRBV27 and TRBJ1-1; TRBD1 matches at 7 bases. The V gene's germline CDR1 is MNHEY and CDR2 SMNVEV (reference sequence). CDR3 length equals 14 residues. V gave up 6 bases and J gave up 3 bases; unmatched junction bases: 7. In DNA form, the CDR3 reads TGTGCCAGCAGCCATAAGACAGGGTACACTGAAGCTTTCTTT. This gives the protein CASSHKTGYTEAFF.

This sequence joins TRBV19 and TRBJ1-1; 8 bases match TRBD1. CDR1 is LNHDA and CDR2 is SQIVND in the germline V gene (reference sequence). This CDR3 region has 14 residues. V lost 6 bases and J lost 5; bases outside the gene matches: 8. The CDR3 loop is CASRPQGAGTEAFF. As DNA, the CDR3 is TGTGCCAGTAGACCTCAGGGGGCGGGAACTGAAGCTTTCTTT.

The sample holds a few counts of this clone. The CDR3 DNA reads as TGTGCCAGCAGCTCGCTCCGCGGGCAGTTCTTC. Amino acid sequence: CASSSLRGQFF. This chain connects TRBV11-3 to TRBJ2-1; D is uncertain. Germline CDR1 and CDR2: SGHNT and YENEEA. Trimming removed 4 bases from V and 12 bases from J, with 10 bases in between. This CDR3 contains 11 residues.

The chain uses TRBV27 and TRBJ2-1; 8 positions match TRBD2. The trim removed 2 bases at V and 9 bases at J, leaving 9 bases unmatched. The CDR3 length is 15 residues. Germline V CDR1 and CDR2: MNHEY, SMNVEV (reference sequence). Here the CDR3 DNA reads TGTGCCAGCAGTTTAGCGGCAAGCGGGAGAGCTGAGCAGTTCTTC. It yields the protein CASSLAASGRAEQFF.